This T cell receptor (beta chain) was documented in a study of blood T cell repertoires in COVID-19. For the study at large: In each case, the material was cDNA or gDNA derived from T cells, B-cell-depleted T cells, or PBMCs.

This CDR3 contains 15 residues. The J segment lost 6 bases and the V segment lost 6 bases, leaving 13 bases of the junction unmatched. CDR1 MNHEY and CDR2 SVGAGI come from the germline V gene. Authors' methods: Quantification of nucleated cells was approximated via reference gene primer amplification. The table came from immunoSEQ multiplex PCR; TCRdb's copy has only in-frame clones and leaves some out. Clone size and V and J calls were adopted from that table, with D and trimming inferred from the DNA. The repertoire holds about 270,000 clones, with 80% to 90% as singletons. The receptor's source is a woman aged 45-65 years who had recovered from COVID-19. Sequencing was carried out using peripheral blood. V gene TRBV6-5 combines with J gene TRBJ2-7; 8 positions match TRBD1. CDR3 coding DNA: TGTGCCAGCAGCCTCACCGGGACAGGCCTCAGCGAGCAGTACTTC. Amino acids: CASSLTGTGLSEQYF.